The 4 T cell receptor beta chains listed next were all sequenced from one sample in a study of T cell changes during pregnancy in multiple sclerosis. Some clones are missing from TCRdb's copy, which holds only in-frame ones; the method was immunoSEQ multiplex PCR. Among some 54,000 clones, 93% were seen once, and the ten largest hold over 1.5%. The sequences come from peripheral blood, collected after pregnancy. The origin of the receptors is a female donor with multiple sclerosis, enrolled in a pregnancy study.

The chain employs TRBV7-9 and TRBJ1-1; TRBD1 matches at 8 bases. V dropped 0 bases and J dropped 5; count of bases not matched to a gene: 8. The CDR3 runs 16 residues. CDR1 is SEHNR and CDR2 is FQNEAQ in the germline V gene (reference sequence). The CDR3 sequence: CASSLARTGLGTEAFF. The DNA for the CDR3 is TGTGCCAGCAGCTTAGCCCGGACAGGGCTGGGGACTGAAGCTTTCTTT.

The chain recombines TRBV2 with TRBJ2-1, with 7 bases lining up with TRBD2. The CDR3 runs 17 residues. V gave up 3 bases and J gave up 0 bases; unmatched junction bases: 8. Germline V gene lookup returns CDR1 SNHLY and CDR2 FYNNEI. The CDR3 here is CASSDRGSHSSYNEQFF. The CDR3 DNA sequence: TGTGCCAGCAGTGATCGCGGGAGTCATAGCTCCTACAATGAGCAGTTCTTC.

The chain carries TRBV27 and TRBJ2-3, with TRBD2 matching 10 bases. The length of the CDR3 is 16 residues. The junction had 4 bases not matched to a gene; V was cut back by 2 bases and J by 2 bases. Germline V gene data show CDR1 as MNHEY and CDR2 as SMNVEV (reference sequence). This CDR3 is CASSLNLAGATDTQYF. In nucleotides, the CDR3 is TGTGCCAGCAGTTTAAACCTAGCGGGAGCCACAGATACGCAGTATTTT.

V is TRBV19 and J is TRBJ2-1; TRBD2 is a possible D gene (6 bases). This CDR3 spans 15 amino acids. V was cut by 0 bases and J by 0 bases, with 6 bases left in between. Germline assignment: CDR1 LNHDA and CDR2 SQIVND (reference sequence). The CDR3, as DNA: TGTGCCAGTAGTATAGAGGGGGGCTCCTACAATGAGCAGTTCTTC. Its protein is CASSIEGGSYNEQFF.